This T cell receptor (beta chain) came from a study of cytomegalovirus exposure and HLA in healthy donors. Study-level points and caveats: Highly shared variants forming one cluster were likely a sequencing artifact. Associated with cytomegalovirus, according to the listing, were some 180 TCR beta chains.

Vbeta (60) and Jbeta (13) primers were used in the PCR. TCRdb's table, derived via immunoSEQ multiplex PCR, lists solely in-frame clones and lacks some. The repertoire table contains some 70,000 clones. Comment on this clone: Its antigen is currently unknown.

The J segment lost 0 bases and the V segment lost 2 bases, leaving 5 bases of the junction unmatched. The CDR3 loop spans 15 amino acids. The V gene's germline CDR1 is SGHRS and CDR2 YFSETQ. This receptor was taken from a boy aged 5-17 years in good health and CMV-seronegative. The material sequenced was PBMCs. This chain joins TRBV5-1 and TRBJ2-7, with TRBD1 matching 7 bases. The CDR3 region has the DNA TGCGCCAGCAGCTTAGAGGGGGCGAGCTCCTACGAGCAGTACTTC. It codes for CASSLEGASSYEQYF.